These 25 T cell receptor beta chains were all obtained from the same sample, sequenced in a study of vaccination effects on CD4 cells after COVID-19. The culture ran for approximately 10 days, and then CD4+ T cells were isolated. Antigen specificity for these receptors is unknown. Profiled with immunoSEQ multiplex PCR; TCRdb holds only in-frame clones, not every one. The data hold tens of thousands of clones, with 65% to 75% observed a single time. The sample in question was CD4+ T cells from PBMCs cultured without peptide, obtained before COVID-19 vaccination. All receptors come from a human donor who had a prior SARS-CoV-2 infection.

This chain uses TRBV9 with TRBJ2-1, with D maybe TRBD2 (5 bases). The CDR3 is made up of 13 amino acids. Per the germline V gene, CDR1 is SGDLS and CDR2 is YYNGEE. V gave up 0 bases and J gave up 6 bases, with 7 bases separating them. The CDR3 bases are TGTGCCAGCAGCGTAGGAAGCGGCAATGAGCAGTTCTTC. This sequence encodes CASSVGSGNEQFF.

The gene calls are TRBV2 and TRBJ1-6, with 8 nucleotides matching TRBD1. The CDR3 length is 13 residues. Trimming at V came to 7 bases and at J to 5 bases, leaving 1 base not matched to a gene. CDR1 and CDR2 from the germline V gene are SNHLY and FYNNEI. CDR3 nucleotide sequence: TGTGCCAGCAAGACAGGGGATAATTCACCCCTCCACTTT. It encodes CASKTGDNSPLHF.

The J gene is TRBJ1-2, the V gene TRBV6-5; D might be TRBD1 (6 bases). This CDR3 spans 13 amino acids. The V end was cut by 6 bases, the J end by 4 bases, with 12 bases between. CDR1 is MNHEY and CDR2 is SVGAGI in the germline V gene. This CDR3 is CASSDGTPYGYTF. DNA of the CDR3: TGTGCCAGCAGCGACGGGACACCCTATGGCTACACCTTC.

This rearrangement joins TRBV5-1 to TRBJ2-3; D tentatively reads TRBD1 or TRBD2 (5 bases each). Trimming shortened V by 4 bases and J by 6 bases, and 18 bases separated the two germline ends. This CDR3 is built from 15 residues. Germline CDR1 and CDR2: SGHRS and YFSETQ. Here the CDR3 reads CASSPGGPTTDTQYF. The CDR3 nucleotides are TGCGCCAGCAGCCCTGGGGGTCCCACGACGGATACGCAGTATTTT.

V is TRBV18 and J is TRBJ2-7, with D perhaps assigned TRBD1 or TRBD2 (6 bases each). The germline V gene encodes CDR1 KGHSH and CDR2 LQKENI. Trimming cost V 1 base and J 5 bases, with 12 bases left between them. CDR3 length equals 14 residues. For the CDR3, the DNA is TGTGCCAGCTCACCACGGAGGGGGGCGGACGAGCAGTACTTC. It codes for CASSPRRGADEQYF. Full variable domain (rest looked up from reference TRBV18 and TRBJ2-7): NAGVMQNPRHLVRRRGQEARLRCSPMKGHSHVYWYRQLPEEGLKFMVYLQKENIIDESGMPKERFSAEFPKEGPSILRIQQVVRGDSAAYFCASSPRRGADEQYFGPGTRLTVT.

This clone has more than one count but fewer than ten. The chain links TRBV9 to TRBJ1-5; D possibly corresponds to TRBD1 (6 bases). The CDR3 loop spans 14 amino acids. V lost 3 bases to trimming and J lost 4 bases, with 11 bases between them. CDR1 is SGDLS, CDR2 YYNGEE, per germline. The CDR3 here is CASSAGQSNQPQHF. The CDR3 DNA reads TGTGCCAGCAGCGCCGGACAGTCTAATCAGCCCCAGCATTTT.

This chain joins TRBV13 and TRBJ1-3, with a possible D match to TRBD1 (5 bases). Germline CDR1 and CDR2: PRHDT and FYEKMQ (reference sequence). The CDR3 runs 19 residues. V was trimmed by 4 bases and J by 0 bases, leaving 22 bases between them. CDR3 bases: TGTGCCAGCAGCTACCGTGGGTCGACAGTCGCTAGCTCTGGAAACACCATATATTTT. Encoded protein: CASSYRGSTVASSGNTIYF. The full variable domain, with the rest looked up from reference TRBV13 and TRBJ1-3, is AAGVIQSPRHLIKEKRETATLKCYPIPRHDTVYWYQQGPGQDPQFLISFYEKMQSDKGSIPDRFSAQQFSDYHSELNMSSLELGDSALYFCASSYRGSTVASSGNTIYFGEGSWLTVV.

The V and J genes are TRBV7-6 and TRBJ2-5; D call uncertain. The V gene lost 2 bases and the J gene lost 5 bases, with 9 bases spanning the gap. This CDR3 comprises 13 residues. Germline V CDR1 and CDR2: SGHVS, FNYEAQ. The CDR3 protein is CASSLFPRETQYF. The CDR3 nucleotides read TGTGCCAGCAGCTTATTTCCCAGGGAGACCCAGTACTTC.

The chain joins TRBV20-1 to TRBJ1-5, with D possibly matching TRBD1 (5 bases). The CDR3 loop spans 14 amino acids. Trimming cost V 3 bases and J 5 bases, with 14 bases left between them. The germline CDR1 and CDR2 sequences are DFQATT and SNEGSKA (reference sequence). CDR3 sequence: CSASPGRVDQPQHF. CDR3 bases: TGCAGTGCTAGTCCCGGCAGGGTGGATCAGCCCCAGCATTTT.

This clone was observed once. This chain links TRBV19 with TRBJ1-6, with a possible D match to TRBD1 (5 bases). V was cut by 1 base and J by 11 bases, with 15 bases left in between. The CDR3 contains 15 residues. The V gene's germline CDR1 is LNHDA and CDR2 SQIVND (reference sequence). CDR3 protein: CASSIGGTKGAPLHF. CDR3 DNA sequence: TGTGCCAGTAGTATAGGGGGGACTAAAGGCGCACCCCTCCACTTT.

V is TRBV6-5 and J is TRBJ1-1; D gene uncertain. V was pared by 2 bases and J by 4 bases, with 14 bases between. Germline V gives CDR1 MNHEY, CDR2 SVGAGI. This CDR3 region has 15 residues. The CDR3 loop is CASSYNSPVGTEAFF. CDR3 sequence (DNA): TGTGCCAGCAGTTACAATAGTCCGGTGGGCACTGAAGCTTTCTTT.

This rearrangement joins TRBV7-3 to TRBJ2-2; 9 bases are shared with TRBD1. Unmatched junction bases numbered 4, after V lost 1 base and J lost 4 bases. The germline CDR1 and CDR2 sequences are SGHTA and FQGTGA. The CDR3 has 16 residues. The CDR3 bases are TGTGCCAGCAGCTTAAGGGACAGGGTAAGCACCGGGGAGCTGTTTTTT. Residues: CASSLRDRVSTGELFF.

The V gene is TRBV27, the J gene TRBJ2-1; 12 bases align to TRBD2. V lost 6 bases, J lost 3 bases, and 3 bases stayed unmatched. Germline V lookup: CDR1 MNHEY, CDR2 SMNVEV (reference sequence). The CDR3 is 15 residues long. CDR3 nucleotides: TGTGCCAGCAGCCCACTAGCGGGGGGCTACAATGAGCAGTTCTTC. Translation: CASSPLAGGYNEQFF.

The gene calls are TRBV3-1 (or the pseudogene TRBV3-2) and TRBJ1-3, with D hard to call. The CDR3 sequence is 18 residues long. V shed 0 bases and J shed 0 bases, with 15 bases lying between them. Germline V lookup: CDR1 LGHDT, CDR2 YNNKEL (reference sequence). The CDR3 bases are TGTGCCAGCAGCCAAGATCTTTCTCCAGGAAGCTCTGGAAACACCATATATTTT. Residues: CASSQDLSPGSSGNTIYF.

This clone has only one observation. The rearrangement joins TRBV6-2 or TRBV6-3 to TRBJ1-2; D is uncertain. The CDR3 is 12 residues long. Trimming cost V 2 bases and J 5 bases, with 6 bases left between them. Germline CDR1 MNHEY, CDR2 SVGEGT. CDR3 sequence: CASSYGSYGYTF. In DNA, the CDR3 is TGTGCCAGCAGTTACGGGAGTTATGGCTACACCTTC.

The V gene is TRBV28, the J gene TRBJ2-3; 7 bases match TRBD1. The CDR3 is 17 residues long. J was trimmed by 4 bases and V by 2 bases; bases with no gene match: 12. Germline V gives CDR1 MDHEN, CDR2 SYDVKM. The CDR3 DNA follows: TGTGCCAGCAGTTTACGCCGGGACAGCGGTCCGGCAGATACGCAGTATTTT. It is translated as CASSLRRDSGPADTQYF.

In DNA, the CDR3 is TGTGCCACCGAGGGACAGGCCAATCAGCCCCAGCATTTT. Its translation: CATEGQANQPQHF. This rearrangement joins TRBV19 to TRBJ1-5; 8 bases match TRBD1. The CDR3 covers 13 residues. Germline V gene sequence: CDR1 LNHDA, CDR2 SQIVND (reference sequence). Trimming at V came to 10 bases and at J to 3 bases, leaving 5 bases not matched to a gene.

CDR3 sequence (DNA): TGCGCCAGCATGATGGCAGGGGCAGATACGCAGTATTTT. Its translation: CASMMAGADTQYF. The chain carries TRBV5-1 and TRBJ2-3, with a tentative D call TRBD1 (6 bases). Trimming removed 6 bases from V and 4 bases from J, with 12 bases in between. There are 13 residues in the CDR3. Germline V gene data show CDR1 as SGHRS and CDR2 as YFSETQ.

This chain connects TRBV7-2 to TRBJ2-7, with D perhaps TRBD2 (6 bases). Germline CDR1 is SGHTA and CDR2 is FQGNSA. The CDR3 sequence is 16 residues long. The V end was cut by 0 bases, the J end by 1 base, with 13 bases between. The DNA for the CDR3 is TGTGCCAGCAGCTTAGCGAGGGACTTTCTGTCCTACGAGCAGTACTTC. Its protein is CASSLARDFLSYEQYF.

This rearrangement joins TRBV5-4 to TRBJ2-3, with 7 bases fitting TRBD2. With 2 bases clipped from V and 5 bases from J, the junction kept 5 bases outside the gene matches. Germline assignment: CDR1 SGHNT and CDR2 YYREEE (reference sequence). The CDR3 is 14 residues long. DNA of the CDR3: TGTGCCAGCAGCTTTTTTGCGGGGGAAGATACGCAGTATTTT. Its protein is CASSFFAGEDTQYF.

The rearrangement links TRBV13 to TRBJ2-7; D could derive from TRBD1 or TRBD2 (5 bases each). The CDR3 sequence is 14 residues long. Germline V lookup: CDR1 PRHDT, CDR2 FYEKMQ (reference sequence). Between the trimmed V and J ends, which lost 3 bases and 2 bases, there was a span of 11 bases. The CDR3 protein is CASSFAGRAYEQYF. In nucleotides, the CDR3 is TGTGCCAGCAGCTTTGCAGGGCGGGCCTACGAGCAGTACTTC.

V usage is TRBV5-1 and J usage is TRBJ2-7; no definite D call. The germline V gene encodes CDR1 SGHRS and CDR2 YFSETQ. V gave up 0 bases and J gave up 4 bases, with 11 bases separating them. CDR3 size: 14 residues. The chain's CDR3 is CASSLDTGWYEQYF. DNA of the CDR3: TGCGCCAGCAGCTTGGACACCGGATGGTACGAGCAGTACTTC.

The chain employs TRBV7-2 and TRBJ2-1, with a possible D match to TRBD2 (6 bases). The length of the CDR3 is 13 residues. V gave up 1 base and J gave up 7 bases, with 8 bases separating them. Germline loops: CDR1 SGHTA, CDR2 FQGNSA. CDR3 nucleotide sequence: TGTGCCAGCAGCTTAGGCCGGGAGAATGAGCAGTTCTTC. This translates into CASSLGRENEQFF.

V is TRBV3-1 (or the pseudogene TRBV3-2) and J is TRBJ2-5; the D is unclear. V shed 4 bases and J shed 1 base, with 4 bases lying between them. The CDR3 is 12 residues long. The germline gives CDR1 LGHDT, CDR2 YNNKEL (reference sequence). CDR3 sequence (DNA): TGTGCCAGCAGCCTTCCCCAAGAGACCCAGTACTTC. Translated: CASSLPQETQYF.

The rearrangement links TRBV29-1 to TRBJ2-5, with 9 bases aligning to TRBD1. CDR3 size: 14 residues. J lost 1 base, V lost 6 bases, and 6 bases had no gene match. CDR1 is SQVTM, CDR2 ANQGSEA, per germline. Written as DNA, the CDR3 is TGCAGCGTGGGGACAGGGCCGACCCAAGAGACCCAGTACTTC. This encodes CSVGTGPTQETQYF.